The clone carrying this T cell receptor (beta chain) was seen a single time. TCRdb's table, derived via immunoSEQ multiplex PCR, lists solely in-frame clones and lacks some. The sample lists some 21,000 clones; about 87% were seen once. The sample comes from a study of T cell changes during pregnancy in multiple sclerosis. Germline V gene data show CDR1 as SGDLS and CDR2 as YYNGEE. The CDR3 consists of 15 residues. The V segment lost 0 bases and the J segment 7 bases; nucleotides outside the gene matches: 10. Sequenced here: CD8+ T cells from peripheral blood mononuclear cells, sampled in the second trimester of pregnancy. The TCR was taken from a female donor in good health, enrolled as a control in a pregnancy study. The rearrangement uses TRBV9 and TRBJ2-7; TRBD2 aligns across 7 bases. In DNA form, the CDR3 reads TGTGCCAGCAGCGTAGGAGGTAGCGGGCCCTTTGAGCAGTACTTC. Encoded protein: CASSVGGSGPFEQYF.